One sample yielded the 29 T cell receptor beta chains listed below, sequenced in a study of cytomegalovirus exposure and HLA in healthy donors. Sequenced by immunoSEQ multiplex PCR; TCRdb stores in-frame clones only, minus some. The table has 200,000 or so clones, 88% seen once; the top ten hold 2.9%. The specimen was PBMCs. These receptors originate from a woman aged 18-29 years in good health and CMV-seronegative.

The chain combines TRBV7-3 with TRBJ1-2, with TRBD1 identical over 8 bases. The CDR3 consists of 13 residues. The J segment lost 8 bases and the V segment lost 4 bases, leaving 6 bases of the junction unmatched. Per germline, CDR1 SGHTA and CDR2 FQGTGA. CDR3 protein: CASSSQGVGGYTF. The CDR3 DNA sequence: TGTGCCAGCAGCTCACAGGGGGTCGGCGGCTACACCTTC.

The V gene is TRBV6-5, the J gene TRBJ1-3; 7 nucleotides line up with TRBD1. The trim removed 6 bases at V and 4 bases at J, leaving 9 bases unmatched. This CDR3 has 15 amino acids. From germline, CDR1 is MNHEY and CDR2 SVGAGI. The CDR3 DNA reads as TGTGCCAGCAGCCGTCAGGGGGAGAGCGGAAACACCATATATTTT. Its protein product is CASSRQGESGNTIYF.

This chain uses TRBV28 with TRBJ2-5; maybe TRBD1 (5 bases). Trimming stripped 4 bases from V and 5 bases from J, with 14 bases between. The length of the CDR3 is 14 residues. CDR1 and CDR2 (germline): MDHEN, SYDVKM. CDR3 region: CASSSLVGHETQYF. CDR3 in DNA: TGTGCCAGCAGTTCCCTCGTGGGGCATGAGACCCAGTACTTC.

This chain uses TRBV7-9 with TRBJ2-6, with unresolved D. V lost 4 bases, J lost 1 base, and 8 bases lay in between. The germline gives CDR1 SEHNR, CDR2 FQNEAQ (reference sequence). The CDR3 has 15 residues. The CDR3 here is CASSSLTSGANVLTF. In DNA, the CDR3 is TGTGCCAGCAGCTCTTTAACTTCTGGGGCCAACGTCCTGACTTTC. The whole variable domain, remainder taken from reference TRBV7-9 and TRBJ2-6, is DTGVSQNPRHKITKRGQNVTFRCDPISEHNRLYWYRQTLGQGPEFLTYFQNEAQLEKSRLLSDRFSAERPKGSFSTLEIQRTEQGDSAMYLCASSSLTSGANVLTFGAGSRLTVL.

This chain joins TRBV5-1 and TRBJ2-5, with 9 bases fitting TRBD1. The CDR3 has 16 residues. Germline V gene sequence: CDR1 SGHRS, CDR2 YFSETQ. Trimming cost V 4 bases and J 3 bases; bases outside gene matches: 10. CDR3: CASSVGGGTGKETQYF. CDR3 sequence (DNA): TGCGCCAGCAGCGTGGGAGGCGGGACAGGGAAAGAGACCCAGTACTTC. The full variable domain, its missing parts supplied by reference TRBV5-1 and TRBJ2-5, is KAGVTQTPRYLIKTRGQQVTLSCSPISGHRSVSWYQQTPGQGLQFLFEYFSETQRNKGNFPGRFSGRQFSNSRSEMNVSTLELGDSALYLCASSVGGGTGKETQYFGPGTRLLVL.

The chain recombines TRBV30 with TRBJ1-2, with D possibly being TRBD1 (5 bases). From germline, CDR1 is GTSNPN and CDR2 SVGIG (reference sequence). Trimming removed 0 bases from V and 8 bases from J, with 19 bases in between. This CDR3 is 15 amino acids long. DNA for the CDR3: TGTGCCTGGAGTGTACCCGACGCAGGGAGGGGAGGCTACACCTTC. Its translation is CAWSVPDAGRGGYTF.

The rearrangement joins TRBV11-2 to TRBJ2-7, with TRBD2 as a possible D gene (6 bases). CDR3 length equals 14 residues. Trimming took 5 bases from V and 1 from J, leaving 12 bases between them. CDR1 and CDR2 (germline): SGHAT, FQNNGV. CDR3 in amino acids: CASSPHSGSYEQYF. In nucleotides, the CDR3 is TGTGCCAGCAGCCCCCATAGCGGTTCCTACGAGCAGTACTTC.

This clone was recorded once. The rearrangement links TRBV5-1 to TRBJ2-2; 11 nucleotides agree with TRBD2. V gave up 8 bases and J gave up 6 bases; unmatched junction bases: 12. This CDR3 region has 16 residues. Germline V gene data show CDR1 as SGHRS and CDR2 as YFSETQ. CDR3 sequence: CASAGTSGARAGELFF. CDR3 nucleotide sequence: TGCGCCAGTGCCGGGACTAGCGGAGCCCGGGCCGGGGAGCTGTTTTTT.

The rearrangement links TRBV9 to TRBJ1-1; possible D gene TRBD1, 5 bases. The CDR3 has 14 residues. CDR1 and CDR2 from the germline V gene are SGDLS and YYNGEE. Trimming shortened V by 1 base and J by 1 base, and 8 bases separated the two germline ends. The CDR3 here is CASSVQGWNTEAFF. As DNA, the CDR3 is TGTGCCAGCAGCGTACAGGGATGGAACACTGAAGCTTTCTTT.

V is TRBV7-9 and J is TRBJ2-7; weak D call: TRBD1 (5 bases). Germline V gene lookup returns CDR1 SEHNR and CDR2 FQNEAQ (reference sequence). The CDR3 sequence is 15 residues long. V was pared by 3 bases and J by 5 bases, with 17 bases between. CDR3 residues: CASSFPPQGFNEQYF. The DNA for the CDR3 is TGTGCCAGCAGCTTCCCCCCGCAGGGTTTTAACGAGCAGTACTTC.

The genes are TRBV29-1 and TRBJ2-2, with D maybe TRBD2 (6 bases). Germline-derived CDR1 and CDR2 are SQVTM and ANQGSEA. CDR3 length: 14 amino acids. The V end lost 7 bases, the J end lost 0 bases, and 12 bases lay between the germline ends. The CDR3 spells CSATSHANTGELFF. CDR3 sequence (DNA): TGCAGCGCCACTAGCCATGCGAACACCGGGGAGCTGTTTTTT.

The chain links TRBV6-5 to TRBJ1-4; TRBD1 matches 8 bases. Trimming removed 1 base from V and 8 bases from J; junction bases left unmatched: 6. The length of the CDR3 is 15 residues. CDR1 MNHEY and CDR2 SVGAGI come from the germline V gene. The CDR3 region has the DNA TGTGCCAGCAGTTACTACGACAGGGGAGGCGAAAAACTGTTTTTT. It encodes CASSYYDRGGEKLFF.

A few counts support this clone. CDR3 in amino acids: CASSQDLRGQETQYF. The DNA of the CDR3 is TGCGCCAGCAGCCAAGATCTAAGGGGTCAAGAGACCCAGTACTTC. The rearrangement joins TRBV4-3 to TRBJ2-5; tentatively, D is TRBD1 (5 bases). This CDR3 spans 15 amino acids. CDR1 is LGHNA and CDR2 is YSLEER in the germline V gene. Trimming took 0 bases from V and 2 from J, leaving 10 bases between them.

This chain links TRBV27 with TRBJ2-7, with unresolved D. CDR1 is MNHEY, CDR2 SMNVEV, per germline (reference sequence). This CDR3 has 14 residues. With 8 bases removed from V and 0 bases from J, the gap between germline ends came to 14 bases. The CDR3 DNA reads as TGTGCCAGCCGTCTAGAGTATAGCTCCTACGAGCAGTACTTC. Translation gives CASRLEYSSYEQYF.

This chain uses TRBV6-1 with TRBJ1-1; D possibly corresponds to TRBD1 (6 bases). The CDR3 spans 14 residues. Per germline, CDR1 MNHNS and CDR2 SASEGT. Trimming removed 7 bases at V and 1 base at J, with 13 bases between. CDR3 bases: TGTGCCAGCACCTGGCGAGGGGGGAACACTGAAGCTTTCTTT. Amino acids: CASTWRGGNTEAFF.

This chain uses TRBV27 with TRBJ2-1; D remains ambiguous. CDR1 is MNHEY, CDR2 SMNVEV, per germline (reference sequence). V was pared by 0 bases and J by 6 bases, with 9 bases between. The CDR3 covers 14 residues. CDR3 region: CASSLSGGGNEQFF. CDR3 nucleotide sequence: TGTGCCAGCAGTTTATCCGGCGGCGGCAATGAGCAGTTCTTC.

The chain is built from TRBV5-1 and TRBJ2-2; no clear D. With 0 bases removed from V and 4 bases from J, the gap between germline ends came to 7 bases. Germline-derived CDR1 and CDR2 are SGHRS and YFSETQ. CDR3 size: 14 residues. CDR3: CASSLGAPTGELFF. CDR3 nucleotide sequence: TGCGCCAGCAGCTTGGGGGCCCCCACCGGGGAGCTGTTTTTT.

This chain joins TRBV4-1 and TRBJ2-5, with 7 bases matching TRBD1. J gave up 7 bases and V 1 base, and 12 bases lay outside the gene matches. Germline V gene lookup returns CDR1 MGHRA and CDR2 YSYEKL. The CDR3 loop spans 16 amino acids. In DNA, the CDR3 is TGCGCCAGCAGCCAAGTCGGTTACCGGGACAGAGTGACCCAGTACTTC. This encodes CASSQVGYRDRVTQYF.

The chain couples TRBV7-9 to TRBJ1-3; no reliable D call. The CDR3 is made up of 15 amino acids. V dropped 7 bases and J dropped 0 bases, with 13 bases sitting between them. The germline V gene encodes CDR1 SEHNR and CDR2 FQNEAQ (reference sequence). The CDR3 DNA reads as TGTGCCAGCACCAGTTTAAGAGGCTCTGGAAACACCATATATTTT. This encodes CASTSLRGSGNTIYF.

As for this clone: Mismatch with germline at one junction end may stem from a read error. The chain joins TRBV6-6 to TRBJ1-1; D is possibly TRBD1 (6 bases). The CDR3 extends over 11 amino acids. Germline loops: CDR1 MNHNY, CDR2 SVGAGI (reference sequence). CDR3 DNA: TGTGCCAGCAGTCAGGCAGATGACAGGAGCTTT. This sequence encodes CASSQADDRSF.

This clone was found once. The rearrangement uses TRBV11-1 and TRBJ2-2; maybe TRBD1 (6 bases). The germline V and J ends were trimmed by 5 bases and 1 base, with 17 bases remaining between them. Germline loops: CDR1 SGHAT, CDR2 FQDESV (reference sequence). The CDR3 sequence is 17 residues long. For the CDR3, the DNA is TGTGCCAGCAGCGGACAACGGGACAAATGGAACACCGGGGAGCTGTTTTTT. Amino acids: CASSGQRDKWNTGELFF.

The chain couples TRBV27 to TRBJ2-5, with D perhaps TRBD2 (6 bases). Germline CDR1 is MNHEY and CDR2 is SMNVEV (reference sequence). Trimming pared 5 bases from V and 5 bases from J, leaving 12 bases between. This CDR3 region has 13 residues. CDR3 sequence: CASSPPGGETQYF. CDR3 coding DNA: TGTGCCAGCAGTCCCCCTGGGGGGGAGACCCAGTACTTC.

This chain joins TRBV19 and TRBJ2-1, with a possible D match to TRBD2 (6 bases). The CDR3 contains 14 residues. With 3 bases removed from V and 0 bases from J, the gap between germline ends came to 6 bases. The germline V gene encodes CDR1 LNHDA and CDR2 SQIVND (reference sequence). This chain's CDR3 is CASSISGSYNEQFF. The CDR3 DNA follows: TGTGCCAGTAGTATTAGCGGCTCCTACAATGAGCAGTTCTTC.

The genes are TRBV11-2 and TRBJ2-7; TRBD2 is a possible D gene (5 bases). Germline lookup yields CDR1 SGHAT and CDR2 FQNNGV. This CDR3 contains 16 residues. V was shortened by 7 bases and J by 4 bases, with 23 bases between the two germline ends. This CDR3 is CASTLKGAFLGYEQYF. As DNA, the CDR3 is TGTGCCAGCACCTTGAAGGGAGCTTTCCTAGGGTACGAGCAGTACTTC. The full variable domain, with the rest looked up from reference TRBV11-2 and TRBJ2-7, is EAGVAQSPRYKIIEKRQSVAFWCNPISGHATLYWYQQILGQGPKLLIQFQNNGVVDDSQLPKDRFSAERLKGVDSTLKIQPAKLEDSAVYLCASTLKGAFLGYEQYFGPGTRLTVT.

This chain links TRBV6-1 with TRBJ2-3, with D uncertain. V lost 8 bases and J 0 bases, leaving 27 bases between the germline ends. There are 19 residues in the CDR3. The germline V gene encodes CDR1 MNHNS and CDR2 SASEGT. CDR3: CASRASRPQVSTSTDTQYF. CDR3 DNA: TGTGCCAGCCGTGCTTCCCGGCCCCAGGTGTCAACTAGCACAGATACGCAGTATTTT.

In this sample, this clone turned up a few times. This chain uses TRBV9 with TRBJ2-2; D remains unclear. The V and J ends lost 0 bases and 4 bases respectively, with 16 bases between them. The CDR3 is 17 residues long. Germline V gene sequence: CDR1 SGDLS, CDR2 YYNGEE. The CDR3 DNA reads TGTGCCAGCAGCGTAGGAGGCACCTCAACGCTCACCGGGGAGCTGTTTTTT. Residues: CASSVGGTSTLTGELFF. Full variable domain (missing parts from reference TRBV9 and TRBJ2-2): DSGVTQTPKHLITATGQRVTLRCSPRSGDLSVYWYQQSLDQGLQFLIQYYNGEERAKGNILERFSAQQFPDLHSELNLSSLELGDSALYFCASSVGGTSTLTGELFFGEGSRLTVL.

V usage is TRBV15 and J usage is TRBJ2-1, with D tentatively TRBD2 (6 bases). Trimming removed 0 bases at V and 0 bases at J, with 12 bases between. The CDR3 covers 17 residues. Germline values: CDR1 LNHNV, CDR2 YYDKDF (reference sequence). The chain's CDR3 is CATSREVSGSSYNEQFF. CDR3 bases: TGTGCCACCAGCAGAGAAGTTAGCGGAAGCTCCTACAATGAGCAGTTCTTC.

V is TRBV6-1 and J is TRBJ2-7; 7 bases align to TRBD2. This CDR3 has 18 residues. Germline assignment: CDR1 MNHNS and CDR2 SASEGT. The V gene end was trimmed by 4 bases and the J gene end by 3 bases; junction bases not matched to a gene: 18. This CDR3 reads CASSALAEGGRGSYEQYF. The CDR3 DNA sequence: TGTGCCAGCAGTGCCCTGGCCGAGGGCGGGAGAGGCAGCTACGAGCAGTACTTC.

The V and J genes are TRBV2 and TRBJ2-5; D gene uncertain. Germline-derived CDR1 and CDR2 are SNHLY and FYNNEI. Trimming took off 1 base at V and 5 bases at J, with 14 bases between the two ends. The CDR3 contains 15 residues. Written as DNA, the CDR3 is TGTGCCAGCAGTGAAGTCGGTGTCCGCCGGGAGACCCAGTACTTC. The encoded protein is CASSEVGVRRETQYF.